These 13 T cell receptor beta chains were sequenced from one sample in a study of OX40 agonist ivuxolimab in advanced cancers. Repertoires were generated with immunoSEQ multiplex PCR, while TCRdb's copy carries only in-frame clones and drops some. Of some 74,000 clones in the sample, 85% are singletons; the top ten hold about 0.49%. Source: CD4+ or CD8+ T cells sorted from blood, taken in a trial of the OX40 agonist ivuxolimab. These receptors originate from an adult with an advanced solid tumor such as melanoma, head and neck, liver or kidney cancer.

The rearrangement uses TRBV6-4 and TRBJ1-1; 7 nucleotides line up with TRBD1. The germline V gene encodes CDR1 MRHNA and CDR2 SNTAGT. CDR3 length: 14 amino acids. Trimming at V came to 2 bases and at J to 7 bases, leaving 7 bases not matched to a gene. In DNA, the CDR3 is TGTGCCAGCAGTGACCGCGACAGGGCTGGTGAAGCTTTCTTT. Translation gives CASSDRDRAGEAFF.

This sequence joins TRBV10-3 and TRBJ2-2, with 7 bases matching TRBD1. Looked up from germline, CDR1 is ENHRY and CDR2 is SYGVKD. CDR3 length: 16 residues. V gave up 2 bases and J gave up 2 bases; unmatched junction bases: 5. In nucleotides, the CDR3 is TGTGCCATCAGTGAGCTCTGGACAGGAAACACCGGGGAGCTGTTTTTT. Translated: CAISELWTGNTGELFF.

The chain uses TRBV5-1 and TRBJ2-7; 7 nucleotides match TRBD1. In germline, CDR1 is SGHRS, CDR2 YFSETQ. The junction had 9 bases not matched to a gene; V was cut back by 4 bases and J by 2 bases. This CDR3 is built from 15 residues. CDR3 residues: CASSEQQGRPYEQYF. As DNA, the CDR3 is TGCGCCAGCAGCGAGCAACAGGGGCGACCCTACGAGCAGTACTTC.

This clone was seen a single time. This chain connects TRBV28 to TRBJ1-4, with 9 bases identical to TRBD1. This CDR3 is built from 13 residues. Germline-derived CDR1 and CDR2 are MDHEN and SYDVKM. The ends lost 9 bases at V and 8 bases at J; junction bases unmatched: 7. The DNA for the CDR3 is TGTGCCAGTAGACAGGGGGGGAGAGAAAAACTGTTTTTT. Translation gives CASRQGGREKLFF. The complete variable domain, with remaining parts taken from reference TRBV28 and TRBJ1-4, reads DVKVTQSSRYLVKRTGEKVFLECVQDMDHENMFWYRQDPGLGLRLIYFSYDVKMKEKGDIPEGYSVSREKKERFSLILESASTNQTSMYLCASRQGGREKLFFGSGTQLSVL.

The V and J genes are TRBV7-6 and TRBJ2-2; possible D gene TRBD1, 6 bases. The CDR3 length is 16 residues. CDR1 is SGHVS, CDR2 FNYEAQ, per germline. V gave up 7 bases and J gave up 1 base, with 16 bases separating them. The CDR3 spells CASTRQAGENTGELFF. The CDR3 nucleotides are TGTGCCAGCACTAGGCAGGCAGGGGAGAACACCGGGGAGCTGTTTTTT.

This rearrangement joins TRBV14 to TRBJ1-2; D gene ambiguous. V lost 1 base and J lost 7, with 16 bases in between. Germline lookup yields CDR1 SGHDN and CDR2 FVKESK. This CDR3 has 15 amino acids. CDR3 sequence (DNA): TGTGCCAGCAGCCAAGTTGACCCGGCGGGTGTTGGCTACACCTTC. Translated, it gives CASSQVDPAGVGYTF. The full variable domain, its missing parts supplied by reference TRBV14 and TRBJ1-2, is EAGVTQFPSHSVIEKGQTVTLRCDPISGHDNLYWYRRVMGKEIKFLLHFVKESKQDESGMPNNRFLAERTGGTYSTLKVQPAELEDSGVYFCASSQVDPAGVGYTFGSGTRLTVV.

V is TRBV29-1 and J is TRBJ1-1, with 7 bases matching TRBD1. With V trimmed by 5 bases and J by 2 bases, 11 bases remained unmatched. From germline, CDR1 is SQVTM and CDR2 ANQGSEA. This CDR3 contains 15 residues. The DNA for the CDR3 is TGCAGCGTTCATGGGACCGGGACAGTTAACACTGAAGCTTTCTTT. It translates to CSVHGTGTVNTEAFF.

The rearrangement uses TRBV2 and TRBJ2-7, with D unresolved. V lost 7 bases and J lost 0, with 16 bases in between. Germline CDR1 is SNHLY and CDR2 is FYNNEI. The CDR3 contains 15 residues. CDR3 region: CASTPTSWTSYEQYF. CDR3 nucleotides: TGTGCCAGCACTCCCACGTCGTGGACCTCCTACGAGCAGTACTTC.

The chain links TRBV28 to TRBJ1-2, with a possible D match to TRBD1 (6 bases). Between the trimmed V and J ends, which lost 6 bases and 5 bases, there was a span of 16 bases. This CDR3 has 14 amino acids. Germline CDR1 MDHEN, CDR2 SYDVKM. For the CDR3, the DNA is TGTGCCAGCAGCTTCACATGGACAGCATATGGCTACACCTTC. It yields the protein CASSFTWTAYGYTF.

This rearrangement joins TRBV2 to TRBJ2-5; 7 nucleotides line up with TRBD2. There are 16 residues in the CDR3. V was clipped by 7 bases and J by 1 base; unmatched bases: 12. Per germline, CDR1 SNHLY and CDR2 FYNNEI. The CDR3 spells CASTLGLVGPQETQYF. The CDR3 DNA sequence: TGTGCCAGCACCCTAGGACTAGTGGGGCCCCAAGAGACCCAGTACTTC.

V gene TRBV5-1 combines with J gene TRBJ1-1; D is ambiguous. The germline V gene encodes CDR1 SGHRS and CDR2 YFSETQ. CDR3 length: 14 residues. Trimming cost V 0 bases and J 3 bases, with 9 bases left between them. CDR3 loop: CASSLAGRYTEAFF. CDR3 DNA sequence: TGCGCCAGCAGCTTGGCGGGCCGCTACACTGAAGCTTTCTTT.

This clone came up a few times. V and J are TRBV2 and TRBJ2-7; D is unclear. Looked up from germline, CDR1 is SNHLY and CDR2 is FYNNEI. This CDR3 is 14 amino acids long. V was pared by 2 bases and J by 2 bases, with 10 bases between. Here the CDR3 reads CASSEFWGPYEQYF. In DNA form, the CDR3 reads TGTGCCAGCAGTGAATTCTGGGGTCCCTACGAGCAGTACTTC.

The chain has TRBV6-5 and TRBJ1-6; 7 positions match TRBD1. With V trimmed by 6 bases and J by 13 bases, 12 bases remained unmatched. This CDR3 has 14 residues. Looked up from germline, CDR1 is MNHEY and CDR2 is SVGAGI. The CDR3: CASRPGTVTTPLHF. DNA of the CDR3: TGTGCCAGCAGACCGGGGACAGTCACTACCCCCCTCCACTTT.